The rows below give T cell receptor beta chains drawn from one sample of a study of T cell responses to AZD1222 COVID-19 vaccine. The data were produced by immunoSEQ multiplex PCR, yet TCRdb's version contains in-frame clones alone and is incomplete. The sample contains over 100,000 clones, nearly 90% of which appear only once. Specimen: peripheral blood, collected on day 0 of MenACWY control vaccination. The receptor source for this set is an adult in good health. Each CDR3 is given with its conserved first and last residue. Each record gives: clone size, J gene, D gene, V gene, CDR3 protein, CDR3 DNA. The D gene is left open where the match is weak. Not all rows give a size; the values are once, few, many and, for expanded clones, a class.

. TRBJ1-6 . TRBV7-2 CASSFSAALDNSPLHF TGTGCCAGCAGCTTCTCGGCAGCTCTCGATAATTCACCCCTCCACTTT
. TRBJ1-2 . TRBV25-1 CASRGLSFGYTF TGTGCCAGCAGGGGATTATCGTTTGGCTACACCTTC
. TRBJ2-1 . TRBV7-8 CASSLAASSYNEQFF TGTGCCAGCAGCTTAGCGGCCAGCTCCTACAATGAGCAGTTCTTC
. TRBJ1-5 . TRBV30 CAWSRTDSNQPQHF TGTGCCTGGAGTCGGACGGATAGCAATCAGCCCCAGCATTTT
. TRBJ2-5 . TRBV5-4 CASSSDRKETQYF TGTGCCAGCAGCTCCGACAGGAAAGAGACCCAGTACTTC
. TRBJ1-1 . TRBV7-6 CASSSTRQSEAFF TGTGCCAGCAGCTCGACAAGACAGTCTGAAGCTTTCTTT
. TRBJ2-3 . TRBV6-4 CASGPGSTDTQYF TGTGCCAGCGGGCCGGGTAGCACAGATACGCAGTATTTT
once TRBJ2-3 . TRBV9 CASSAGADGTQYF TGTGCCAGCAGCGCTGGGGCCGATGGGACGCAGTATTTT
few TRBJ1-5 . TRBV19 CASSIARRGQPQHF TGTGCCAGTAGTATAGCACGGAGGGGGCAGCCCCAGCATTTT
. TRBJ1-1 . TRBV5-8 CASRIPPGGTTEAFF TGTGCCAGCAGGATCCCCCCGGGGGGGACGACTGAAGCTTTCTTT
. TRBJ1-2 . TRBV5-6 CASSLVGPREGYTF TGTGCCAGCAGCTTGGTGGGCCCCCGAGAGGGCTACACCTTC
. TRBJ2-7 TRBD2 TRBV14 CASSPLGSGSSYEQYF TGTGCCAGCAGCCCCCTGGGGAGCGGGAGTTCCTACGAGCAGTACTTC
. TRBJ1-1 . TRBV4-3 CASSQEAGFTEAFF TGCGCCAGCAGCCAAGAGGCGGGGTTTACTGAAGCTTTCTTT
. TRBJ1-6 . TRBV5-1 CASSLAQGRYSPLHF TGCGCCAGCAGCTTGGCGCAGGGACGATATTCACCCCTCCACTTT
. TRBJ2-7 . TRBV24-1 CATSDSGAGGGEQYF TGTGCCACCAGTGACTCCGGGGCTGGTGGGGGAGAGCAGTACTTC
. TRBJ2-6 . TRBV27 CASSPRAPTRPSSGANVLTF TGTGCCAGCTCCCCCCGTGCCCCAACCAGGCCTTCCTCTGGGGCCAACGTCCTGACTTTC
medium-sized TRBJ1-3 . TRBV9 CASSVDTGNGNTIYF TGTGCCAGCAGCGTAGACACAGGCAATGGAAACACCATATATTTT
. TRBJ2-2 . TRBV30 CACLVRGGTQFRNTGELFF TGTGCCTGCCTCGTCCGTGGAGGGACCCAATTTAGAAACACCGGGGAGCTGTTTTTT
few TRBJ2-7 TRBD2 TRBV7-9 CASSLLSGSSYEQYF TGTGCCAGCAGCTTACTGAGCGGGAGCTCCTACGAGCAGTACTTC
once TRBJ2-3 TRBD1 TRBV7-2 CATRDRGGTDTQYF TGTGCCACTAGGGACAGGGGCGGCACAGATACGCAGTATTTT
. TRBJ2-7 TRBD2 TRBV7-9 CASTKGRGASSSYEQYF TGTGCCAGCACCAAGGGGCGGGGGGCGAGCAGCTCCTACGAGCAGTACTTC
. TRBJ1-5 . TRBV30 CAWSVTGGQPQHF TGTGCCTGGAGTGTAACGGGGGGACAGCCCCAGCATTTT
. TRBJ1-2 TRBD1 TRBV28 CASSSTPGQGASYTF TGTGCCAGCAGTTCTACTCCGGGACAGGGGGCTAGCTACACCTTC
. TRBJ2-5 TRBD1 TRBV6-2/TRBV6-3 CASSWRQGAQETQYF TGTGCCAGCAGCTGGAGACAGGGGGCCCAAGAGACCCAGTACTTC
. TRBJ1-2 . TRBV7-2 CASSLQSVYGYTF TGTGCCAGCAGCCTCCAGTCCGTCTATGGCTACACCTTC
few TRBJ2-1 TRBD1 TRBV9 CASSAGTGVHWQPYNEQFF TGTGCCAGCAGCGCCGGGACAGGGGTCCATTGGCAGCCCTACAATGAGCAGTTCTTC
. TRBJ2-3 TRBD2 TRBV5-1 CASSFAGGRDTQYF TGCGCCAGCAGCTTTGCGGGAGGGCGAGATACGCAGTATTTT
. TRBJ2-7 TRBD1 TRBV5-1 CASSRGQGAVYEQYF TGCGCCAGCAGCAGGGGACAGGGGGCGGTCTACGAGCAGTACTTC
once TRBJ2-5 TRBD2 TRBV5-4 CASSLEGTNQETQYF TGTGCCAGCAGCTTGGAAGGGACTAACCAAGAGACCCAGTACTTC
. TRBJ2-5 . TRBV7-8 CASSLASGTVQETQYF TGTGCCAGCAGCTTAGCCTCGGGGACTGTCCAAGAGACCCAGTACTTC
. TRBJ1-2 TRBD1 TRBV28 CASSLKPGGNYGYTF TGTGCCAGCAGTTTAAAACCAGGGGGGAACTATGGCTACACCTTC
. TRBJ1-2 . TRBV7-6 CASSLGGWHGYTF TGTGCCAGCAGCTTAGGGGGGTGGCATGGCTACACCTTC
. TRBJ2-2 . TRBV7-3 CASSPQNTGELFF TGTGCCAGCAGCCCGCAGAACACCGGGGAGCTGTTTTTT
. TRBJ1-1 TRBD1 TRBV4-2 CASSPTGTGYYTEAFF TGTGCCAGCAGCCCTACCGGGACAGGGTATTACACTGAAGCTTTCTTT
. TRBJ2-2 . TRBV12-3/TRBV12-4 CASRAEGTGELFF TGTGCCAGCAGGGCGGAGGGCACCGGGGAGCTGTTTTTT
. TRBJ2-1 . TRBV5-1 CASSLDPGARNEQFF TGCGCCAGCAGCTTGGATCCGGGGGCCAGGAATGAGCAGTTCTTC
. TRBJ2-1 TRBD2 TRBV19 CASSIMTSGGGEQFF TGTGCCAGTAGTATTATGACTAGCGGGGGGGGTGAGCAGTTCTTC
. TRBJ1-3 . TRBV7-7 CASSPGSSSGNTIYF TGTGCCAGCAGCCCGGGATCTAGCTCTGGAAACACCATATATTTT
few TRBJ2-2 . TRBV29-1 CSSGENTGELFF TGCAGCTCCGGTGAGAACACCGGGGAGCTGTTTTTT
. TRBJ1-4 TRBD1 TRBV6-5 CASSSGQQKLFF TGTGCCAGCAGCTCGGGACAGCAAAAACTGTTTTTT
. TRBJ2-2 . TRBV5-4 CASSLVVTGELFF TGTGCCAGCAGCTTGGTAGTGACCGGGGAGCTGTTTTTT
few TRBJ1-2 . TRBV5-4 CASSLQGFNYGYTF TGTGCCAGCAGCTTACAGGGATTTAACTATGGCTACACCTTC
. TRBJ1-1 . TRBV27 CASTPTEMNTEAFF TGTGCCAGCACCCCGACAGAGATGAACACTGAAGCTTTCTTT
many TRBJ1-6 . TRBV7-3 CASSLGQFNSPLHF TGTGCCAGCAGCTTAGGTCAGTTTAATTCACCCCTCCACTTT
. TRBJ2-3 . TRBV2 CASSGVDTQYF TGTGCCAGCAGCGGCGTGGATACGCAGTATTTT
. TRBJ1-1 . TRBV6-5 CASSYSGNMNTEAFF TGTGCCAGCAGTTACTCGGGGAACATGAACACTGAAGCTTTCTTT
. TRBJ2-1 TRBD1 TRBV6-2/TRBV6-3 CASSHRDRGRQEQFF TGTGCCAGCAGCCACCGGGACAGGGGGCGCCAAGAGCAGTTCTTC
. TRBJ1-5 . TRBV10-3 CAISEAYNQPQHF TGTGCCATCAGTGAGGCTTACAATCAGCCCCAGCATTTT
once TRBJ2-5 . TRBV7-6 CASSSAGTQYF TGTGCCAGCAGCTCAGCGGGGACCCAGTACTTC
. TRBJ2-1 TRBD2 TRBV5-4 CASSLWSGRGSNEQFF TGTGCCAGCAGCTTGTGGAGCGGGAGGGGGAGCAATGAGCAGTTCTTC
. TRBJ1-5 . TRBV28 CASSPMGYTYSNQPQHF TGTGCCAGCAGCCCGATGGGCTACACCTATAGCAATCAGCCCCAGCATTTT
few TRBJ2-7 TRBD1 TRBV19 CASSIGRDRVPPSDEQYF TGTGCCAGTAGTATAGGGCGGGACAGGGTTCCCCCCTCGGACGAGCAGTACTTC
once TRBJ1-2 . TRBV7-8 CASSLAPGPNYGYTF TGTGCCAGCAGCCTAGCGCCCGGGCCAAACTATGGCTACACCTTC
. TRBJ1-1 . TRBV5-4 CASSFAQGNTEAFF TGTGCCAGCAGCTTCGCTCAGGGGAATACTGAAGCTTTCTTT
. TRBJ1-4 . TRBV30 CAWGKNEKLFF TGTGCCTGGGGAAAAAATGAAAAACTGTTTTTT
. TRBJ1-4 TRBD1 TRBV5-1 CASSKTGAPEEKLFF TGCGCCAGCAGCAAGACAGGGGCCCCGGAAGAAAAACTGTTTTTT
. TRBJ2-1 . TRBV6-2/TRBV6-3 CASSYPVNNEQFF TGTGCCAGCAGTTACCCAGTAAACAATGAGCAGTTCTTC
. TRBJ1-1 . TRBV19 CASTPDRKNTEAFF TGTGCCAGTACCCCGGACAGAAAAAACACTGAAGCTTTCTTT
. TRBJ1-1 . TRBV7-8 CASSRDRGAEAFF TGTGCCAGCAGCCGAGACAGAGGGGCTGAAGCTTTCTTT
. TRBJ1-5 . TRBV28 CASSLGSAGNQPQHF TGTGCCAGCAGTTTGGGGTCGGCAGGTAATCAGCCCCAGCATTTT